This T cell receptor beta chain came from a study of immune evolution from preneoplasia to lung adenocarcinoma. Whole-study findings and limits: Top clone frequencies peaked in normal lung, apparently declining through invasive adenocarcinoma.

This table comes from immunoSEQ multiplex PCR, and its TCRdb copy is limited to in-frame clones, with some not included. This sample yields about 6,600 clones, of which over 60% are seen a single time; approximately 7% belongs to the top ten. With respect to this clone: The antigen is undetermined.

With 2 bases removed from V and 0 bases from J, the gap between germline ends came to 11 bases. CDR1 and CDR2 (germline): SGHAT, FQNNGV. There are 16 residues in the CDR3. Macro-dissection enriched premalignant or tumor cells before nucleic acid extraction. The V and J genes are TRBV11-2 and TRBJ1-3; D unresolved. The material sequenced was FFPE lung adenocarcinoma in situ tissue. The receptor comes from a person in their sixties or seventies with lung adenocarcinoma. In DNA form, the CDR3 reads TGTGCCAGCAGCTTAAGCACGGTTGACTCTGGAAACACCATATATTTT. Its translation is CASSLSTVDSGNTIYF.